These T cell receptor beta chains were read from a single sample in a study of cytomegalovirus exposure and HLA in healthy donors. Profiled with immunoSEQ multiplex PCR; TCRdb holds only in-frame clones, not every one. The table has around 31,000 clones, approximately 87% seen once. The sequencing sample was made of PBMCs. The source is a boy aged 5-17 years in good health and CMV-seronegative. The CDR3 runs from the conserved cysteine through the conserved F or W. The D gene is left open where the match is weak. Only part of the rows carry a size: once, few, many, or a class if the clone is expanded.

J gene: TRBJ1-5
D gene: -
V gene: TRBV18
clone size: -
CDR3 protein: CASLSRQNYSNQPQHF
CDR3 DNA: TGTGCCAGCCTTTCCCGACAGAATTATAGCAATCAGCCCCAGCATTTT

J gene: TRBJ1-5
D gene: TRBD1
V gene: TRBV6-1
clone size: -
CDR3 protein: CASSEAAGGFFQPQHF
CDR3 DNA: TGTGCCAGCAGTGAAGCGGCAGGGGGCTTTTTTCAGCCCCAGCATTTT

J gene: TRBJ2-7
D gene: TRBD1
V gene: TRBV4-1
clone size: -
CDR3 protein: CASSQDPGQGYEQYF
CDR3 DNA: TGCGCCAGCAGCCAAGATCCGGGACAGGGGTACGAGCAGTACTTC

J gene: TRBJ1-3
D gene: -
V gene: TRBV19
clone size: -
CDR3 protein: CASSISQGVGNTIYF
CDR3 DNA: TGTGCCAGTAGTATCTCACAGGGAGTCGGAAACACCATATATTTT

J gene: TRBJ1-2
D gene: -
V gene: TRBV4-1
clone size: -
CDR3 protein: CASSQSRGADYGYTF
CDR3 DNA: TGCGCCAGCAGCCAGTCAAGGGGCGCGGACTATGGCTACACCTTC

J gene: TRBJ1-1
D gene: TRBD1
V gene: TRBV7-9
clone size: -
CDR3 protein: CASSEPGQGVLGCTEAFF
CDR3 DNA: TGTGCCAGCAGCGAACCGGGACAGGGGGTTTTAGGGTGCACTGAAGCTTTCTTT

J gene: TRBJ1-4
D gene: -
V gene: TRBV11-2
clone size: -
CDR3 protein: CASSLVAVSNEKLFF
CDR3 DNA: TGTGCCAGCAGCTTAGTGGCAGTCTCTAATGAAAAACTGTTTTTT

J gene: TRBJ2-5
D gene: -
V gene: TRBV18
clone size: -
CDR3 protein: CASSPDSPVETQYF
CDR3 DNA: TGTGCCAGCTCACCCGACAGCCCGGTGGAGACCCAGTACTTC

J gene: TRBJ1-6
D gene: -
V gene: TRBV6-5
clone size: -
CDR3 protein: CASSYSKWGESPLHF
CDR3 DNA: TGTGCCAGCAGTTACTCTAAATGGGGGGAGTCACCCCTCCACTTT

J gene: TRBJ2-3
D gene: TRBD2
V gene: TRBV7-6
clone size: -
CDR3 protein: CASSVKGTRYGDTQYF
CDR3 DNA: TGTGCCAGCAGCGTAAAGGGGACTAGATACGGAGATACGCAGTATTTT

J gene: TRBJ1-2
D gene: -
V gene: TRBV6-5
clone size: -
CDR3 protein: CASRPGEGNYGYTF
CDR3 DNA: TGTGCCAGCCGACCTGGGGAGGGAAACTATGGCTACACCTTC

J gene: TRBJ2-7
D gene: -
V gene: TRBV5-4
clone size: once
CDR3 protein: CASSLAGGGTTYEQYF
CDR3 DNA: TGTGCCAGCAGCTTGGCGGGAGGGGGCACAACCTACGAGCAGTACTTC

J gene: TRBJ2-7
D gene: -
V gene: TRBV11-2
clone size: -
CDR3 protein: CASSSRDSLLVAYEQYF
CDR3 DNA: TGTGCCAGCAGCTCTCGGGACTCACTTTTGGTCGCCTACGAGCAGTACTTC

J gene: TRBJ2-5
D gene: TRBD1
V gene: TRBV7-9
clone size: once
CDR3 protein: CASSWTGGGETQYF
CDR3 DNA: TGTGCCAGCAGCTGGACAGGGGGCGGGGAGACCCAGTACTTC

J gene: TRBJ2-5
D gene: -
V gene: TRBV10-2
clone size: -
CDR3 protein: CASSDRVETQYF
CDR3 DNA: TGCGCCAGCAGTGACAGGGTTGAGACCCAGTACTTC

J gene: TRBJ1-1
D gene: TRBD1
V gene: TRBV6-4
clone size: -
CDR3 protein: CASSETGQGHTEAFF
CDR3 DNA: TGTGCCAGCAGTGAAACCGGACAGGGCCACACTGAAGCTTTCTTT

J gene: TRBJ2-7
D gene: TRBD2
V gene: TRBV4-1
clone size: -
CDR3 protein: CASSRTGTSSYEQYF
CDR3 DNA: TGCGCCAGCAGCCGAACCGGGACTAGCTCCTACGAGCAGTACTTC

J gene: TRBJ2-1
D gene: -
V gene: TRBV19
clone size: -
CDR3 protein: CASSIGFSEQFF
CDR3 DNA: TGTGCCAGTAGTATAGGCTTTAGTGAGCAGTTCTTC

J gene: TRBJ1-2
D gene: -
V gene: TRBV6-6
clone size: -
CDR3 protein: CASSYPTPGNVDGYTF
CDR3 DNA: TGTGCCAGCAGTTACCCAACGCCCGGGAACGTCGATGGCTACACCTTC

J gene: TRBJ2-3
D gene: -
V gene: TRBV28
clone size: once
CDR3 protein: CASSLGEDTQYF
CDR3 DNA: TGTGCCAGCAGCCTCGGGGAGGATACGCAGTATTTT

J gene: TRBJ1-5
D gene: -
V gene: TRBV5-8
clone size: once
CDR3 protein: CASSLRNRANQPQHF
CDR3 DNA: TGTGCCAGCAGCTTGAGAAACAGGGCGAATCAGCCCCAGCATTTT

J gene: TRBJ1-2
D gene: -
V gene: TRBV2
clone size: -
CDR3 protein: CASSEVAYGYTF
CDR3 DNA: TGTGCCAGCTCTGAGGTGGCCTATGGCTACACCTTC

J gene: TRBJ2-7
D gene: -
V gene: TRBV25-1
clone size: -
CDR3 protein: CASSGKGHYEQYF
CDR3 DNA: TGTGCCAGCAGTGGAAAGGGACACTACGAGCAGTACTTC

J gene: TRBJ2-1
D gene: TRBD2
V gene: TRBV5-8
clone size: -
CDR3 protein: CASTRGGLSYNEQFF
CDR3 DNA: TGTGCCAGCACCCGGGGGGGGCTCTCCTACAATGAGCAGTTCTTC

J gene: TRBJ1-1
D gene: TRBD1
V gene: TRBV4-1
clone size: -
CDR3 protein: CASSRPGQRMNTEAFF
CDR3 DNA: TGCGCCAGCAGCCGACCGGGACAGAGAATGAACACTGAAGCTTTCTTT

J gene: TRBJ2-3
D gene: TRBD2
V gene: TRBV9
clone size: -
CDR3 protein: CASSDSGGGTDTQYF
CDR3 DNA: TGTGCCAGCAGCGACAGCGGGGGCGGCACAGATACGCAGTATTTT

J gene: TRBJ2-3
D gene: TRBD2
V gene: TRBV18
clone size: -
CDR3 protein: CASSLNLAGDTDTQYF
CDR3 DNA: TGTGCCAGCTCACTTAATCTAGCGGGGGATACAGATACGCAGTATTTT

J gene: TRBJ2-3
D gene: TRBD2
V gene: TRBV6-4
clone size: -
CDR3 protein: CASSETSGATDTQYF
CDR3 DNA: TGTGCCAGCAGTGAAACTAGCGGGGCCACAGATACGCAGTATTTT

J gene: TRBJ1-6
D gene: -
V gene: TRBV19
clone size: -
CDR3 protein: CASSMVGRGVSPLHF
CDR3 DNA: TGTGCCAGTAGTATGGTCGGACGGGGGGTTTCACCCCTCCACTTT

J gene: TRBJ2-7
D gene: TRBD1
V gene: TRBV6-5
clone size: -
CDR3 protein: CASVGQTSYEQYF
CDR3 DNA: TGTGCCAGCGTGGGACAGACGTCCTACGAGCAGTACTTC

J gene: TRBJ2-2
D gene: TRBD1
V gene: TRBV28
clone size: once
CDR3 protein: CASSPSGQGASTGELFF
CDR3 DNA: TGTGCCAGCAGTCCATCAGGACAGGGGGCAAGCACCGGGGAGCTGTTTTTT

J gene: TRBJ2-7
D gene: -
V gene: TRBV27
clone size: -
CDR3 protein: CASSFQGGGEQYF
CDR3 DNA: TGTGCCAGCAGTTTTCAGGGTGGTGGCGAGCAGTACTTC

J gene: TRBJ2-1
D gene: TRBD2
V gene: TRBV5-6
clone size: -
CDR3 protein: CASSLGAGGLEQFF
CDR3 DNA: TGTGCCAGCAGCTTGGGTGCGGGGGGGCTCGAGCAGTTCTTC

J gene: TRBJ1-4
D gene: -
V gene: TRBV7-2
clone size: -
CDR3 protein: CASSLEPIRSEKLFF
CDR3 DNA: TGTGCCAGCAGCTTAGAGCCGATACGGTCTGAAAAACTGTTTTTT

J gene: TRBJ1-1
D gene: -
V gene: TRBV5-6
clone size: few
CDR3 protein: CASSFLGARTEAFF
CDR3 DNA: TGTGCCAGCAGCTTCTTAGGGGCGCGAACTGAAGCTTTCTTT

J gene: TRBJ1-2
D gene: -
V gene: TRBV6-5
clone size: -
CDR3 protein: CATTPLREVGGYTF
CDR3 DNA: TGTGCCACCACGCCTCTCAGGGAAGTGGGAGGCTACACCTTC

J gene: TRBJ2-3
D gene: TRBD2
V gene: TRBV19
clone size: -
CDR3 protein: CASSIRLAGRTDTQYF
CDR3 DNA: TGTGCCAGTAGTATAAGACTAGCGGGGCGCACAGATACGCAGTATTTT

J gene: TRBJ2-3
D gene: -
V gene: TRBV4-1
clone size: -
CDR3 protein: CASSQDYSYITDTQYF
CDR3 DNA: TGCGCCAGCAGCCAAGATTACAGCTACATCACAGATACGCAGTATTTT

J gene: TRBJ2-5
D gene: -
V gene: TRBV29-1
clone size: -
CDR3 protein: CSAVFVRLEETQYF
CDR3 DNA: TGCAGCGCCGTATTCGTTCGACTAGAAGAGACCCAGTACTTC

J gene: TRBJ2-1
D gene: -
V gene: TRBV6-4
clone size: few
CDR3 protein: CASSDSTGRDEQFF
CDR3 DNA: TGTGCCAGCAGTGACTCAACAGGGCGGGATGAGCAGTTCTTC

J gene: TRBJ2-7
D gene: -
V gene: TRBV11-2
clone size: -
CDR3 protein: CASSSLLVHEQYF
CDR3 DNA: TGTGCCAGCAGCTCCCTCTTAGTCCACGAGCAGTACTTC

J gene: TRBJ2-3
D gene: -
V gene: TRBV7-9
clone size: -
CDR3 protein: CASSPGLVVPDTQYF
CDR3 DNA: TGTGCCAGCAGCCCAGGGTTAGTTGTCCCAGATACGCAGTATTTT

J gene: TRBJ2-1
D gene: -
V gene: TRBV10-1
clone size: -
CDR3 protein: CASSAGVSSSYNEQFF
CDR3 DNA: TGCGCCAGCAGTGCCGGGGTTAGTAGTTCCTACAATGAGCAGTTCTTC

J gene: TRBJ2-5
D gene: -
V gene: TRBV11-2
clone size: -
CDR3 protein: CASSLGTSGGAWETQYF
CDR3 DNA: TGTGCCAGCAGCTTAGGGACTAGTGGGGGGGCCTGGGAGACCCAGTACTTC

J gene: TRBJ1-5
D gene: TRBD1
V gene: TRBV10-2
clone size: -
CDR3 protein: CASSEKRQGNQPQHF
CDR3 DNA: TGCGCCAGCAGTGAGAAGAGACAGGGAAATCAGCCCCAGCATTTT

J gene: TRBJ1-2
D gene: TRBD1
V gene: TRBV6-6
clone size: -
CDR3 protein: CASSYNRGGYTF
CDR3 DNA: TGTGCCAGCAGTTACAACAGGGGTGGCTACACCTTC

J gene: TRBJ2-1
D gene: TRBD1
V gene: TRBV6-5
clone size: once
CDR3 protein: CASTHLGQGANEQFF
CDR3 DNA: TGTGCCAGCACCCACCTGGGACAGGGAGCGAATGAGCAGTTCTTC

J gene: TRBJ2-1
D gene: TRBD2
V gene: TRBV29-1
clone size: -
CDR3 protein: CSVVRGGNEQFF
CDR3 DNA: TGCAGCGTTGTGCGGGGGGGTAATGAGCAGTTCTTC